The rows below give T cell receptor beta chains drawn from one sample of a study of blood T cell repertoires in COVID-19. This table comes from immunoSEQ multiplex PCR, and its TCRdb copy is limited to in-frame clones, with some not included. The sample carries 140,000 to 150,000 clones, over 70% recorded once. The sequenced sample consisted of peripheral blood. The receptors here all came from an older woman with acute or convalescent COVID-19. Both conserved end residues are part of each CDR3. The D gene is left open where the match is weak. Clone sizes are given selectively: once, few, many, or a class where the clone is expanded.

d_gene,abundance,j_gene,v_gene,CDR3aa,CDR3nt
TRBD1,-,TRBJ2-7,TRBV10-3,CAITPGQGTYEQYF,TGTGCCATCACCCCGGGACAGGGGACCTACGAGCAGTACTTC
-,-,TRBJ2-1,TRBV11-3,CASSLGPTGYNEQFF,TGTGCCAGCAGCCTCGGACCCACGGGGTACAATGAGCAGTTCTTC
TRBD2,-,TRBJ2-7,TRBV7-8,CASSLRKASGYSEQYF,TGTGCCAGCAGCTTAAGAAAGGCTAGCGGGTATAGCGAGCAGTACTTC
-,-,TRBJ2-7,TRBV9,CASSVGTDVYYEQYF,TGTGCCAGCAGCGTAGGGACAGATGTCTACTACGAGCAGTACTTC
TRBD2,few,TRBJ2-7,TRBV14,CASSQVAGEYPYEQYF,TGTGCCAGCAGCCAAGTAGCGGGAGAATACCCCTACGAGCAGTACTTC
TRBD1,once,TRBJ1-1,TRBV7-8,CASSLARAGGYVNTEAFF,TGTGCCAGCAGCTTAGCGAGAGCAGGGGGATATGTGAACACTGAAGCTTTCTTT
TRBD1,once,TRBJ2-7,TRBV12-5,CASVDTGGGREQYF,TGTGCTAGTGTTGATACAGGGGGTGGTCGCGAGCAGTACTTC
TRBD2,-,TRBJ2-1,TRBV4-1,CASSLRLAGGNEQFF,TGCGCCAGCAGCCTCCGACTAGCGGGAGGCAATGAGCAGTTCTTC
-,once,TRBJ2-5,TRBV28,CASNDRETQYF,TGTGCCAGCAATGATAGAGAGACCCAGTACTTC
TRBD1,-,TRBJ2-3,TRBV5-1,CASSLARQGVDTQYF,TGCGCCAGCAGCTTAGCCCGACAGGGGGTAGATACGCAGTATTTT
TRBD1,-,TRBJ1-5,TRBV13,CASSRTGFNQPQHF,TGTGCCAGCAGCAGGACAGGGTTTAATCAGCCCCAGCATTTT
TRBD2,-,TRBJ2-2,TRBV7-7,CASSLSGLAGGGELFF,TGTGCTAGCAGCTTATCGGGACTCGCGGGAGGCGGGGAGCTGTTTTTT
TRBD1,-,TRBJ1-1,TRBV3-1/TRBV3-2,CASSQGQGEAFF,TGTGCCAGCAGCCAAGGACAGGGGGAAGCTTTCTTT
TRBD1,-,TRBJ1-1,TRBV7-8,CASSMGHRGPNTEAFF,TGTGCCAGCAGCATGGGCCACAGGGGCCCGAACACTGAAGCTTTCTTT
-,few,TRBJ1-1,TRBV2,CASSPGHFRESEAFF,TGTGCCAGCTCTCCGGGACATTTCAGGGAGAGTGAAGCTTTCTTT
-,-,TRBJ1-1,TRBV2,CASSARAGGTEAFF,TGTGCCAGCAGTGCGCGGGCGGGGGGCACTGAAGCTTTCTTT
-,once,TRBJ1-5,TRBV27,CASSFWGVPNQPQHF,TGTGCCAGCAGTTTTTGGGGGGTCCCCAATCAGCCCCAGCATTTT
-,once,TRBJ2-7,TRBV6-5,CASLNYEQYF,TGTGCCAGTCTAAACTACGAGCAGTACTTC
TRBD1,-,TRBJ2-5,TRBV28,CASSLHQGAAQETQYF,TGTGCCAGCAGTTTACATCAGGGGGCCGCCCAAGAGACCCAGTACTTC
-,-,TRBJ2-1,TRBV10-1,CASSEIASYNEQFF,TGCGCCAGCAGTGAAATAGCGTCTTACAATGAGCAGTTCTTC
-,-,TRBJ1-6,TRBV19,CASREQAANSPLHF,TGTGCCAGTAGAGAACAGGCGGCAAATTCACCCCTCCACTTT
TRBD2,-,TRBJ2-1,TRBV4-1,CASSQKASGFSYNEQFF,TGCGCCAGCAGCCAGAAGGCTAGCGGGTTCTCCTACAATGAGCAGTTCTTC
-,-,TRBJ2-7,TRBV10-1,CATQDDLAASGEQYF,TGCGCCACCCAGGACGACTTAGCGGCTTCGGGCGAGCAGTACTTC
TRBD1,-,TRBJ1-6,TRBV3-1/TRBV3-2,CASSPRTGRGSPLHF,TGTGCCAGCAGCCCCAGGACAGGGAGAGGTTCACCCCTCCACTTT
TRBD2,-,TRBJ2-1,TRBV7-2,CASSLGLAYNEQFF,TGTGCCAGCAGCTTAGGACTAGCTTACAATGAGCAGTTCTTC
-,-,TRBJ1-5,TRBV4-2,CASSQVDSFSNQPQHF,TGTGCCAGCAGCCAAGTGGACAGTTTCAGCAATCAGCCCCAGCATTTT
-,-,TRBJ2-2,TRBV5-1,CASSLSAAGELFF,TGCGCCAGCAGCTTAAGCGCCGCCGGGGAGCTGTTTTTT
TRBD1,-,TRBJ1-1,TRBV19,CASSIRGSPNTEAFF,TGTGCCAGTAGTATCAGGGGGAGTCCGAACACTGAAGCTTTCTTT
-,-,TRBJ2-5,TRBV20-1,CSASTRRLQETQYF,TGCAGTGCTAGTACTCGGCGGCTCCAAGAGACCCAGTACTTC
-,few,TRBJ1-3,TRBV3-1/TRBV3-2,CASSEISGRNTIYF,TGTGCCAGCAGCGAAATTTCGGGAAGAAACACCATATATTTT
TRBD2,-,TRBJ2-5,TRBV30,CAWSGGSSGRETQYF,TGTGCCTGGAGTGGGGGGTCTAGCGGGAGGGAGACCCAGTACTTC
TRBD2,-,TRBJ2-3,TRBV7-7,CASSLGLAGSTDTQYF,TGTGCCAGCAGCTTAGGGCTAGCGGGCAGCACAGATACGCAGTATTTT
-,few,TRBJ2-3,TRBV15,CATSRAGSGTDTQYF,TGTGCCACCAGCAGAGCGGGATCCGGCACAGATACGCAGTATTTT
-,few,TRBJ2-7,TRBV30,CAWTAEGRDDYEQYF,TGTGCCTGGACGGCGGAGGGGCGGGACGACTACGAGCAGTACTTC
-,few,TRBJ2-7,TRBV6-5,CASRMAGPSYEQYF,TGTGCCAGCCGGATGGCGGGGCCTAGCTACGAGCAGTACTTC
-,-,TRBJ1-1,TRBV28,CASSSLDNLNTEAFF,TGTGCCAGCAGTTCCCTGGACAACCTGAACACTGAAGCTTTCTTT
-,-,TRBJ1-6,TRBV5-1,CASSLESGFLSPLHF,TGCGCCAGCAGCTTGGAATCAGGGTTTTTGTCACCCCTCCACTTT
-,-,TRBJ1-1,TRBV30,CACNTAWMNTEAFF,TGTGCCTGTAACACAGCCTGGATGAACACTGAAGCTTTCTTT
-,-,TRBJ1-4,TRBV5-1,CASSLEGAFSNEKLFF,TGCGCCAGCAGCTTGGAAGGGGCCTTCTCTAATGAAAAACTGTTTTTT
-,-,TRBJ1-3,TRBV5-6,CASSLAARAVSGNTIYF,TGTGCCAGCAGCTTGGCCGCCAGGGCAGTCTCTGGAAACACCATATATTTT
TRBD1,-,TRBJ2-7,TRBV27,CASSLKGQGPLEQYF,TGTGCCAGCAGCTTGAAGGGACAGGGGCCCCTCGAGCAGTACTTC
TRBD1,-,TRBJ2-1,TRBV27,CASSWQGANEQFF,TGTGCCAGCAGTTGGCAGGGGGCCAATGAGCAGTTCTTC
-,-,TRBJ2-1,TRBV12-3/TRBV12-4,CASSFVWHEQFF,TGTGCCAGCAGTTTTGTCTGGCATGAGCAGTTCTTC
TRBD2,-,TRBJ2-5,TRBV30,CAWSGTFRGRAGETQYF,TGTGCCTGGAGCGGGACTTTTCGCGGGAGGGCCGGGGAGACCCAGTACTTC
-,-,TRBJ1-1,TRBV5-1,CASSPQVNTEAFF,TGCGCCAGCAGCCCACAGGTGAACACTGAAGCTTTCTTT
TRBD2,few,TRBJ2-1,TRBV28,CATSGLAGDPALNEQFF,TGTGCCACCTCAGGACTAGCGGGAGATCCGGCCCTCAATGAGCAGTTCTTC
-,-,TRBJ1-1,TRBV28,CASSPPLGLQGAFF,TGTGCCAGCAGTCCCCCCCTTGGCCTCCAGGGGGCTTTCTTT
-,-,TRBJ1-3,TRBV9,CASSVDNGAEGNTIYF,TGTGCCAGCAGCGTAGACAATGGGGCAGAAGGAAACACCATATATTTT
-,-,TRBJ1-2,TRBV29-1,CSGRGGDYGYTF,TGCAGCGGTCGTGGGGGGGACTATGGCTACACCTTC
TRBD1,-,TRBJ2-7,TRBV28,CASSSTGAYEQYF,TGTGCCAGCTCCAGTACAGGGGCCTACGAGCAGTACTTC
TRBD1,-,TRBJ2-2,TRBV2,CASSLDRIAGELFF,TGTGCCAGCAGTCTGGACAGGATCGCCGGGGAGCTGTTTTTT
TRBD1,-,TRBJ1-2,TRBV2,CASSANRGISYGYTF,TGTGCCAGCAGCGCCAACAGGGGAATTTCCTATGGCTACACCTTC
TRBD2,few,TRBJ2-1,TRBV28,CASSASGRYNEQFF,TGTGCCAGCAGCGCTAGCGGCCGCTACAATGAGCAGTTCTTC
TRBD2,-,TRBJ2-5,TRBV28,CASSSLLAGGRETQYF,TGTGCCAGCAGTTCTCTACTAGCGGGAGGTAGGGAGACCCAGTACTTC
-,-,TRBJ1-5,TRBV19,CASSDTYNQPQHF,TGTGCCAGTAGCGACACGTACAATCAGCCCCAGCATTTT
-,few,TRBJ1-5,TRBV28,CASSLGGDFRDQPQHF,TGTGCCAGCAGTTTAGGTGGGGACTTCAGGGATCAGCCCCAGCATTTT
-,few,TRBJ2-7,TRBV2,CASSDVLDTYEQYF,TGTGCCAGCAGTGACGTGTTGGACACCTACGAGCAGTACTTC